The 26 T cell receptor beta chains below all came from one sample that was sequenced in a study of CD8+ T cells in alopecia areata. In each case, RNA was isolated and then reverse transcribed into cDNA as the sequencing template. Using immunoSEQ multiplex PCR, the repertoire was profiled, and TCRdb retains in-frame clones only, with some absent. This sample carries about 180,000 clones, roughly 59% of them seen once, and the ten largest clones take about 1.5%. Source: CD4+ T cells sorted from blood, taken at week 0. These receptors originate from a human donor with alopecia areata.

This clone showed up just a few times. The chain links TRBV5-1 to TRBJ1-5; TRBD1 might be the D (6 bases). Trimming took 4 bases from V and 4 from J, leaving 21 bases between them. The CDR3 has 17 amino acids. Germline lookup yields CDR1 SGHRS and CDR2 YFSETQ. This CDR3 reads CASSLLPLTGGNQPQHF. CDR3 nucleotide sequence: TGCGCCAGCAGCCTACTGCCCTTGACAGGTGGAAATCAGCCCCAGCATTTT.

This clone was recorded many times. The chain has TRBV27 and TRBJ2-5; the D call may be TRBD1 or TRBD2 (6 bases each). Trimming stripped 3 bases from V and 5 bases from J, with 10 bases between. The germline gives CDR1 MNHEY, CDR2 SMNVEV (reference sequence). The CDR3 runs to 13 residues. The CDR3 region is CASSFRGRETQYF. The CDR3, as DNA: TGTGCCAGCAGTTTCCGGGGGCGTGAGACCCAGTACTTC.

The chain is built from TRBV7-2 and TRBJ1-2; TRBD1 matches at 10 bases. Germline values: CDR1 SGHTA, CDR2 FQGNSA. The V and J ends lost 5 bases and 5 bases, in that order; junction bases with no gene match: 11. The CDR3 loop spans 16 amino acids. For the CDR3, the DNA is TGTGCCAGCAGCCCACACCCCTGGGACAGGGGATATGGCTACACCTTC. Residues: CASSPHPWDRGYGYTF.

This chain joins TRBV14 and TRBJ2-1; D gene ambiguous. V lost 2 bases and J lost 9, with 5 bases in between. This CDR3 has 11 amino acids. Germline V CDR1 and CDR2: SGHDN, FVKESK. CDR3: CASSQLFEQFF. CDR3 DNA sequence: TGTGCCAGCAGCCAATTGTTTGAGCAGTTCTTC.

The chain links TRBV5-1 to TRBJ1-1; no reliable D call. The CDR3 spans 13 residues. From germline, CDR1 is SGHRS and CDR2 YFSETQ. Deletions cut 0 bases from V and 6 bases from J, with 9 bases between. Here the CDR3 reads CASSLVGQPEAFF. The CDR3 DNA reads as TGCGCCAGCAGCTTGGTGGGCCAACCTGAAGCTTTCTTT.

The chain joins TRBV29-1 to TRBJ2-4; D not resolved. Between the trimmed V and J ends, which lost 3 bases and 6 bases, there was a span of 9 bases. CDR1 and CDR2 (germline): SQVTM, ANQGSEA. The CDR3 covers 12 residues. The CDR3 region has the DNA TGCAGCGTTGAGGGGTATGCAAACATTCAGTACTTC. Residues: CSVEGYANIQYF.

The sample holds a few counts of this clone. This chain connects TRBV19 to TRBJ1-5, with a possible D match to TRBD1 (5 bases). Trimming left V 5 bases short and J 3 bases short, with 8 bases between. CDR1 and CDR2 (germline): LNHDA, SQIVND (reference sequence). The CDR3 runs to 13 residues. CDR3: CASSWGDNQPQHF. The DNA for the CDR3 is TGTGCCAGTAGTTGGGGGGACAATCAGCCCCAGCATTTT.

This clone was found a few times. The same CDR3 is also encoded by other DNA sequences in this sample. The CDR3 nucleotides read TGTGCCAGCAGGGGGACAGGGTCCGGCAATCAGCCCCAGCATTTT. Translating it yields CASRGTGSGNQPQHF. The chain uses TRBV2 and TRBJ1-5; TRBD1 aligns across 9 bases. V gave up 6 bases and J gave up 2 bases; unmatched junction bases: 5. The germline V gene encodes CDR1 SNHLY and CDR2 FYNNEI. The CDR3 extends over 15 amino acids.

The chain joins TRBV29-1 to TRBJ2-2, with a tentative D call TRBD1 (6 bases). The germline V gene encodes CDR1 SQVTM and CDR2 ANQGSEA. This CDR3 has 13 residues. The V end lost 6 bases, the J end lost 7 bases, and 15 bases lay between the germline ends. CDR3 residues: CSVSGAWNGELFF. CDR3 bases: TGCAGCGTCTCAGGGGCTTGGAACGGGGAGCTGTTTTTT.

This chain links TRBV11-2 with TRBJ2-7, with D perhaps matching TRBD1 (5 bases). The CDR3 is 13 residues long. V was cut by 1 base and J by 5 bases, with 9 bases left in between. CDR1 is SGHAT and CDR2 is FQNNGV in the germline V gene. The CDR3 sequence: CASSLGQMNEQYF. In nucleotides, the CDR3 is TGTGCCAGCAGCTTAGGACAGATGAACGAGCAGTACTTC.

This sequence joins TRBV19 and TRBJ2-1, with TRBD2 matching over 9 bases. Per the germline V gene, CDR1 is LNHDA and CDR2 is SQIVND (reference sequence). The CDR3 consists of 11 residues. J gave up 15 bases and V 4 bases, and 4 bases lay outside the gene matches. The CDR3 DNA sequence: TGTGCCAGTAGTACCCGGACTAGCGCGTTCTTC. Its protein is CASSTRTSAFF. The variable domain in full, completed from reference TRBV19 and TRBJ2-1, reads DGGITQSPKYLFRKEGQNVTLSCEQNLNHDAMYWYRQDPGQGLRLIYYSQIVNDFQKGDIAEGYSVSREKKESFPLTVTSAQKNPTAFYLCASSTRTSAFFGPGTRLTVL.

The chain joins TRBV6-5 to TRBJ1-1, with 7 bases identical to TRBD1. V was pared by 6 bases and J by 2 bases, with 6 bases of the junction left unmatched. Per the germline V gene, CDR1 is MNHEY and CDR2 is SVGAGI. This CDR3 contains 14 residues. The CDR3 here is CASRLGQANTEAFF. In DNA form, the CDR3 reads TGTGCCAGCAGGCTCGGACAGGCAAACACTGAAGCTTTCTTT.

The chain has TRBV30 and TRBJ1-2, with D possibly TRBD1 on 6 matching bases. Trimming left V 3 bases short and J 5 bases short, with 19 bases between. Germline loops: CDR1 GTSNPN, CDR2 SVGIG (reference sequence). There are 15 residues in the CDR3. DNA of the CDR3: TGTGCCTGGAGAGGAGTTGACAGGACCCTTTATGGCTACACCTTC. This translates into CAWRGVDRTLYGYTF.

This clone was recorded a few times. V is TRBV29-1 and J is TRBJ2-5; 7 bases map to TRBD2. The germline gives CDR1 SQVTM, CDR2 ANQGSEA. The CDR3 covers 12 residues. V lost 6 bases and J lost 9; bases outside the gene matches: 10. The CDR3 bases are TGCAGCGTGGCTCAGCGGGGAGGGCCCCAGTACTTC. Protein sequence: CSVAQRGGPQYF. Full variable domain (outside the CDR3, taken from reference TRBV29-1 and TRBJ2-5): SAVISQKPSRDICQRGTSLTIQCQVDSQVTMMFWYRQQPGQSLTLIATANQGSEATYESGFVIDKFPISRPNLTFSTLTVSNMSPEDSSIYLCSVAQRGGPQYFGPGTRLLVL.

The genes are TRBV29-1 and TRBJ2-3, with D hard to call. The germline gives CDR1 SQVTM, CDR2 ANQGSEA. This CDR3 spans 12 amino acids. The V end was cut by 6 bases, the J end by 1 base, with 8 bases between. CDR3 region: CSVHVGTDTQYF. In DNA, the CDR3 is TGCAGCGTCCACGTCGGCACAGATACGCAGTATTTT.

This clone was counted a few times. The chain joins TRBV5-1 to TRBJ2-3; 10 nucleotides line up with TRBD2. The CDR3 contains 16 residues. The V and J ends lost 0 bases and 5 bases, in that order; junction bases with no gene match: 6. Germline V gene data show CDR1 as SGHRS and CDR2 as YFSETQ. The CDR3 DNA reads TGCGCCAGCAGCTTGGCTCTAGCGGGGGTGCAAGATACGCAGTATTTT. It translates to CASSLALAGVQDTQYF.

This chain joins TRBV29-1 and TRBJ2-2; perhaps TRBD1 as D (6 bases). The CDR3 runs 13 residues. V was clipped by 6 bases and J by 4 bases, with 12 bases between them. Germline lookup yields CDR1 SQVTM and CDR2 ANQGSEA. The CDR3 DNA is TGCAGCGTGAGCGACAGGACCACCGGGGAGCTGTTTTTT. Its translation is CSVSDRTTGELFF.

The rearrangement joins TRBV4-1 to TRBJ1-5, with 7 bases matching TRBD1. Germline V lookup: CDR1 MGHRA, CDR2 YSYEKL. V lost 3 bases, J lost 0 bases, and 11 bases stayed unmatched. This CDR3 has 18 residues. CDR3 sequence reads: CASSHRQGAPYSNQPQHF. The DNA of the CDR3 is TGCGCCAGCAGCCATCGACAGGGAGCGCCTTATAGCAATCAGCCCCAGCATTTT.

The chain carries TRBV2 and TRBJ2-3; no definite D call. The V end was cut by 0 bases, the J end by 3 bases, with 7 bases between. The germline V gene encodes CDR1 SNHLY and CDR2 FYNNEI. This CDR3 contains 14 residues. Written as DNA, the CDR3 is TGTGCCAGCAGTGAAGCGCTGGGGACAGATACGCAGTATTTT. Translation: CASSEALGTDTQYF.

CDR3 in amino acids: CASSYWGGGSTDTQYF. CDR3 coding DNA: TGTGCCAGCAGTTACTGGGGGGGCGGGAGCACAGATACGCAGTATTTT. The rearrangement links TRBV6-6 to TRBJ2-3; TRBD2 might be the D (7 bases). The CDR3 sequence is 16 residues long. The V gene's germline CDR1 is MNHNY and CDR2 SVGAGI (reference sequence). V was clipped by 1 base and J by 0 bases, with 11 bases between them.

The rearrangement joins TRBV4-3 to TRBJ1-4; TRBD1 aligns across 9 bases. CDR1 and CDR2 from the germline V gene are LGHNA and YSLEER. V lost 0 bases and J lost 4; bases outside the gene matches: 0. The CDR3 runs to 15 residues. The CDR3, as DNA: TGCGCCAGCAGCCAAGAGACAGGGGGTAATGAAAAACTGTTTTTT. Protein product: CASSQETGGNEKLFF.

V gene TRBV25-1 combines with J gene TRBJ1-2; 12 nucleotides align to TRBD1. Losses at the gene ends were 4 bases for V and 8 bases for J; bases not matched to a gene: 2. Germline V gene sequence: CDR1 MGHDK, CDR2 SYGVNS. This CDR3 is built from 13 residues. The CDR3 spells CASSAGTGGGYTF. The DNA for the CDR3 is TGTGCCAGCAGTGCCGGGACAGGGGGCGGCTACACCTTC.

CDR3 amino acids: CASSSGSSEQYF. In DNA form, the CDR3 reads TGTGCCAGCAGCTCCGGGAGTTCCGAGCAGTACTTC. The genes are TRBV7-2 and TRBJ2-7; weak D call: TRBD2 (6 bases). This CDR3 has 12 amino acids. The germline V and J ends were trimmed by 4 bases and 6 bases, with 10 bases remaining between them. The germline gives CDR1 SGHTA, CDR2 FQGNSA.

The DNA for the CDR3 is TGTGCCAGCAGTGAATTAGAGACCCAGTACTTC. It specifies CASSELETQYF. This sequence joins TRBV2 and TRBJ2-5; no reliable D call. Germline assignment: CDR1 SNHLY and CDR2 FYNNEI. V lost 2 bases and J 4 bases, leaving 2 bases between the germline ends. The CDR3 loop spans 11 amino acids.

The chain is built from TRBV14 and TRBJ2-1; the D is unclear. The CDR3 has 12 amino acids. CDR1 and CDR2 from the germline V gene are SGHDN and FVKESK. Trimming cost V 1 base and J 6 bases, with 4 bases left between them. The CDR3 DNA is TGTGCCAGCAGCCAAGTTAGCAATGAGCAGTTCTTC. Residues: CASSQVSNEQFF. Filled out from reference TRBV14 and TRBJ2-1, the complete variable domain reads EAGVTQFPSHSVIEKGQTVTLRCDPISGHDNLYWYRRVMGKEIKFLLHFVKESKQDESGMPNNRFLAERTGGTYSTLKVQPAELEDSGVYFCASSQVSNEQFFGPGTRLTVL.

V gene TRBV9 combines with J gene TRBJ2-1, with 9 bases fitting TRBD2. J was trimmed by 3 bases and V by 0 bases; bases with no gene match: 4. The CDR3 totals 16 residues. Germline V gene sequence: CDR1 SGDLS, CDR2 YYNGEE. The CDR3 DNA is TGTGCCAGCAGCGTAGAAACTAGCGGGTACTACAATGAGCAGTTCTTC. Translated, it gives CASSVETSGYYNEQFF. Complete variable domain (other parts from reference TRBV9 and TRBJ2-1): DSGVTQTPKHLITATGQRVTLRCSPRSGDLSVYWYQQSLDQGLQFLIQYYNGEERAKGNILERFSAQQFPDLHSELNLSSLELGDSALYFCASSVETSGYYNEQFFGPGTRLTVL.